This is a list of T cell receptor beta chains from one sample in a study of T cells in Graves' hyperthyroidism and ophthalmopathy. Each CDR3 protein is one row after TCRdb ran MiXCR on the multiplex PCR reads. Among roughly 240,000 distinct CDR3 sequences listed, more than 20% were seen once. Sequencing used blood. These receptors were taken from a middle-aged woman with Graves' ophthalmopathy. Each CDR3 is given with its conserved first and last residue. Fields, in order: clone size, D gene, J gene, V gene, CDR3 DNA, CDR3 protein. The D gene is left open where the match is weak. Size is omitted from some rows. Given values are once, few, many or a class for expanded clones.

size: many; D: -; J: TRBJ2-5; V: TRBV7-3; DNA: TGTGCCAGCAGCCCTTGGCATGGAGGGGCGCGGGAGACCCAGTACTTC; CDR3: CASSPWHGGARETQYF
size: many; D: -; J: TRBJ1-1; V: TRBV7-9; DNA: TGTGCCAGCAGCTTAATCGGGGAAACTGAAGCTTTCTTT; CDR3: CASSLIGETEAFF
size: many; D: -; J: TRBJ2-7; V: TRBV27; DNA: TGTGCCAGCAGTTTCCGGCCAGGGTACTACGAGCAGTACTTC; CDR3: CASSFRPGYYEQYF
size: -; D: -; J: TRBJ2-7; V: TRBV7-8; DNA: TGTGCCAGCAGCTTAAACCCGTCCCAAGCCTACGAGCAGTACTTC; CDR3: CASSLNPSQAYEQYF
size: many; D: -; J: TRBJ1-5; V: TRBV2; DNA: TGTGCCAGCAGCGCGGACACTAGCAATCAGCCCCAGCATTTT; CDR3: CASSADTSNQPQHF
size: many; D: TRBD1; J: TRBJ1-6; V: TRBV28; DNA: TGTGCCAGCAGGGTCCACAGGGGGCAAAATTCACCCCTCCACTTT; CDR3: CASRVHRGQNSPLHF
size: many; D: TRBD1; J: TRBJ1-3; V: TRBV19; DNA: TGTGCCAGCAAGCTCGACAGGGACTCTGGAAACACCATATATTTT; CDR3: CASKLDRDSGNTIYF
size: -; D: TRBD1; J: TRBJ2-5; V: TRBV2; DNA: TGTGCCAGCGCCTGGACAGGGCTGGAGACCCAGTACTTC; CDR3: CASAWTGLETQYF
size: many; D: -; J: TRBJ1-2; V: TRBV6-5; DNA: TGTGCCAGCACCTCACCGGGTCGGAATGGCTACACCTTC; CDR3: CASTSPGRNGYTF
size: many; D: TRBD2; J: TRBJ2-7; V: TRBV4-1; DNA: TGCGCCAGCAGCCAAGAGCAGCGGGAGAGCTACGAGCAGTACTTC; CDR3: CASSQEQRESYEQYF
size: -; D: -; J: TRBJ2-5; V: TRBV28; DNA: TGTGCCAGCCAGGGTCTGGAGACCCAGTACTTC; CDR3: CASQGLETQYF
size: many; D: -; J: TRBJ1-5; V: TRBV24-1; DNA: TGTGCCACCAGTGATCGACCAGGGAATCAGCCCCAGCATTTT; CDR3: CATSDRPGNQPQHF
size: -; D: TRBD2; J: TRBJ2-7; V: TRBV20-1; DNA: TGCAGTGCGGGCGGGAGAGTCTACGAGCAGTACTTC; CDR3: CSAGGRVYEQYF
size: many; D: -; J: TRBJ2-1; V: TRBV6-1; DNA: TGTGCCAGCAGCCCGACTCCCATGAACAATGAGCAGTTCTTC; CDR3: CASSPTPMNNEQFF
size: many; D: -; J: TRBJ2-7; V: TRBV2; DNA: TGTGCCAGCAGTGGGAGGGGTTACGAGCAGTACTTC; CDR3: CASSGRGYEQYF
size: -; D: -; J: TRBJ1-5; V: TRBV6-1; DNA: TGTGCCAGCAGTGTGCGAGGGTATAGCAATCAGCCCCAGCATTTT; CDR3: CASSVRGYSNQPQHF
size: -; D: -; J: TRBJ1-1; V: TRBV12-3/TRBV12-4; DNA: TGTGCCAGCAGTACCGGACGCACGAACACTGAAGCTTTCTTT; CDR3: CASSTGRTNTEAFF
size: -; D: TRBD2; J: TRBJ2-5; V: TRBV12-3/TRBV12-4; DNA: TGTGCCAGCAGTTCCCAACTAGCGGGGGCCCAAGAGACCCAGTACTTC; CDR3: CASSSQLAGAQETQYF
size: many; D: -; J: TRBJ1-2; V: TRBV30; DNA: TGTGCCTGGAGGGCAGGGGCAAACTATGGCTACACCTTC; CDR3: CAWRAGANYGYTF
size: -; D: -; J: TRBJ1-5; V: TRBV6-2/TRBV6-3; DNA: TGTGCCAGCTCGGCTAACAATCAGCCCCAGCATTTT; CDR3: CASSANNQPQHF
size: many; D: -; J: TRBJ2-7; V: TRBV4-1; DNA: TGCGCCAGCAGCCAAGGTACAGGCGAGCAGTACTTC; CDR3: CASSQGTGEQYF
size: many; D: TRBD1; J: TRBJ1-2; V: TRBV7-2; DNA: TGTGCCAGCAGCAAGGACAGGGGATCCTATGGCTACACCTTC; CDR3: CASSKDRGSYGYTF
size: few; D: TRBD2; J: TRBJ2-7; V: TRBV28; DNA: TGTGCCAGCAGCCCTCGGGAGGAATCCTACGAGCAGTACTTC; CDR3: CASSPREESYEQYF
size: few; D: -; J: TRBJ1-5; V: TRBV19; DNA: TGTGCCAGTAGTCCGCGGACAGTAAGGGTTAATCAGCCCCAGCATTTT; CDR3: CASSPRTVRVNQPQHF
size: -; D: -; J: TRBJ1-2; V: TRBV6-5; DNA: TGTGCCAGCAGTTACTCCCAGGGAGTAGACACCTTC; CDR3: CASSYSQGVDTF
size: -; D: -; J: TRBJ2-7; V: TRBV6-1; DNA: TGTGCCAGCAGTGAATTTGAAGCGGGCTACGAGCAGTACTTC; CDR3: CASSEFEAGYEQYF
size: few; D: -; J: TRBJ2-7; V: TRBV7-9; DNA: TGTGCCAGCAGCTCCATATGGTTCCGCGGGGACGAGCAGTACTTC; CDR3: CASSSIWFRGDEQYF
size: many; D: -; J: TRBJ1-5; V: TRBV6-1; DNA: TGTGCCAGCACCTCCGCGTGGGGTCAGCCCCAGCATTTT; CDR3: CASTSAWGQPQHF
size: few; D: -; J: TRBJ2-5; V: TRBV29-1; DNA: TGCAGCGTTGACGAAAGTAGCGGCCCTGGGGCTCAGTACTTC; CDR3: CSVDESSGPGAQYF
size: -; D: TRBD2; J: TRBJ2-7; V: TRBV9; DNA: TGTGCCAGCAGCCCGCCGGGGGGTCGTAGCGAGCAGTACTTC; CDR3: CASSPPGGRSEQYF
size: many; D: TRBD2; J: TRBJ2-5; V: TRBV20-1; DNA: TGCAGTGCTAGACCCGGGACTAGCGCGGTCACCCCGATGGGGAGGGAGACCCAGTACTTC; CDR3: CSARPGTSAVTPMGRETQYF
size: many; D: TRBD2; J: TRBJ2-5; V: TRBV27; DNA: TGTGCCAGCAGTCTAGGTAGCGGGGTCGAAGAGACCCAGTACTTC; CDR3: CASSLGSGVEETQYF
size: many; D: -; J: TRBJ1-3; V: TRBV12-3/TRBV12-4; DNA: TGTGCCAGCCAGGGACGCTCTGGAAACACCATATATTTT; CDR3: CASQGRSGNTIYF
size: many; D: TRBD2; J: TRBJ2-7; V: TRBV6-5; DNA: TGTGCCAGCAGGTCCCTACTAGCGGGAAACTACGAGCAGTACTTC; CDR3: CASRSLLAGNYEQYF
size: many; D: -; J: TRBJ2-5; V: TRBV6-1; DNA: TGTGCCAGCAGCGACCAAGGTCAGGGGCCGAAGACCCAGTACTTC; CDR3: CASSDQGQGPKTQYF
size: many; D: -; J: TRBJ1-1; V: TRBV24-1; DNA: TGTGCCACCAGTGATTTCATGAACACTGAAGCTTTCTTT; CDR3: CATSDFMNTEAFF
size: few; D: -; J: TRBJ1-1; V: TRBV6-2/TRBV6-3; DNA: TGTGCCAGCAGTTTTTTCTTCGGTCAAGGTTCAGCCACTGAAGCTTTCTTT; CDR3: CASSFFFGQGSATEAFF
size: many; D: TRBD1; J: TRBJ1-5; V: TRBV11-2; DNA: TGTGCCAGCAGCAAACAGGGGGCGGATCAGCCCCAGCATTTT; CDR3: CASSKQGADQPQHF
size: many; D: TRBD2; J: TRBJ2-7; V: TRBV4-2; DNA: TGTGCCAGCAGCCGTCCTGGACTAGCGGGCTCCTACGAGCAGTACTTC; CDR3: CASSRPGLAGSYEQYF
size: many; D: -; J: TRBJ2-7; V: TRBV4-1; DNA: TGCGCCAGCAGCCAAGTGGGGACCTCCTTATACGAGCAGTACTTC; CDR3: CASSQVGTSLYEQYF
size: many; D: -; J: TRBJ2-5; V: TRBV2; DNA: TGTGCCAGCAAGGAGACAGGCCCTTGGGAGACCCAGTACTTC; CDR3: CASKETGPWETQYF
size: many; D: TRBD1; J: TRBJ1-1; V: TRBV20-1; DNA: TGCAGTGCTGGGGGACAGGGGAACACTGAAGCTTTCTTT; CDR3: CSAGGQGNTEAFF
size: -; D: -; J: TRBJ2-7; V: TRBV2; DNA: TGTGCCAGCAGTCAGCGGTCCCAGTACTTC; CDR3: CASSQRSQYF
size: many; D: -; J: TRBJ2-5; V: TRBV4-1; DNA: TGCGCCAGCAGCCCCGACTCCCCAGTCCTTCTCGACTTC; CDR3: CASSPDSPVLLDF
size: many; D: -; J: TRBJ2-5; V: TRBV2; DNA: TGTGCCAGCAGTGCCTTCCCGCAAGAGACCCAGTACTTC; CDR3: CASSAFPQETQYF
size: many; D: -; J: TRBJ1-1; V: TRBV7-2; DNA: TGTGCCAGCAGCCCGGACAGCAGTAACACTGAAGCTTTCTTT; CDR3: CASSPDSSNTEAFF
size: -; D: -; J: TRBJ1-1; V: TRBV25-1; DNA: TGTGCCAGCACCCAAGCGGGGGTTGGCACTGAAGCTTTCTTT; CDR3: CASTQAGVGTEAFF
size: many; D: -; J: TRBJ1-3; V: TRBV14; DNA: TGTGCCAGCAAGGACACTCCGGCGGAAAGAAACACCATATATTTT; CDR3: CASKDTPAERNTIYF
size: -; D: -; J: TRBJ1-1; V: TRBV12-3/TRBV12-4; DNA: TGTGCCAGCAAAACCGAAAGGAGATGGAACACTGAAGCTTTCTTT; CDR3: CASKTERRWNTEAFF
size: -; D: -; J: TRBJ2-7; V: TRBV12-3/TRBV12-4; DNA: TGTGCCAGCAGTTTTCGAGGGAGTGGGTACGAGCAGTACTTC; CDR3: CASSFRGSGYEQYF
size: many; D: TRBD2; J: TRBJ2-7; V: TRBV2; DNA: TGTGCCAGCAGTGAAGCGCGCCTAGCGGGAGGGGACTCCTACGAGCAGTACTTC; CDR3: CASSEARLAGGDSYEQYF
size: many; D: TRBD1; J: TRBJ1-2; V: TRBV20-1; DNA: TGCAGTGCTAGAGTCCCCGGACAGGGCGTAGTCTATGGCTACACCTTC; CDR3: CSARVPGQGVVYGYTF
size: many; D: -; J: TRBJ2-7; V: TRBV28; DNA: TGTGCCAGCAGTTTACGTGAGGACGAGCAGTACTTC; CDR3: CASSLREDEQYF
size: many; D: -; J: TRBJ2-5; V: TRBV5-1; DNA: TGCGCCAGCAGCTTGGTCGCAGGGAGGGAGACCCAGTACTTC; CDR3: CASSLVAGRETQYF
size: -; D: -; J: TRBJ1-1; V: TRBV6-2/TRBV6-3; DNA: TGTGCCAGCAGTTACTCGGTGAGAGGGACTGAAGCTTTCTTT; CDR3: CASSYSVRGTEAFF
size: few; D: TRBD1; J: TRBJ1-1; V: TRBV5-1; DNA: TGCGCCAGCAGCCCGGGACAGGGGCCGAGAGAAGCTTTCTTT; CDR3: CASSPGQGPREAFF
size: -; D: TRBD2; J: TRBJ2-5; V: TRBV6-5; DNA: TGTGCCAGCAGTTCAACTAGCGGGTTTCAAGAGACCCAGTACTTC; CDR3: CASSSTSGFQETQYF
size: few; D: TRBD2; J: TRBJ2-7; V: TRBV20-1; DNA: TGCAGTGCTAGAGTGACCGGGACTACCTACGAGCAGTACTTC; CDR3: CSARVTGTTYEQYF
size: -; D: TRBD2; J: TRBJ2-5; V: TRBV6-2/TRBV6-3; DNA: TGTGCCAGCAGTTACGAACTAGCGGAAGAGACCCAGTACTTC; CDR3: CASSYELAEETQYF